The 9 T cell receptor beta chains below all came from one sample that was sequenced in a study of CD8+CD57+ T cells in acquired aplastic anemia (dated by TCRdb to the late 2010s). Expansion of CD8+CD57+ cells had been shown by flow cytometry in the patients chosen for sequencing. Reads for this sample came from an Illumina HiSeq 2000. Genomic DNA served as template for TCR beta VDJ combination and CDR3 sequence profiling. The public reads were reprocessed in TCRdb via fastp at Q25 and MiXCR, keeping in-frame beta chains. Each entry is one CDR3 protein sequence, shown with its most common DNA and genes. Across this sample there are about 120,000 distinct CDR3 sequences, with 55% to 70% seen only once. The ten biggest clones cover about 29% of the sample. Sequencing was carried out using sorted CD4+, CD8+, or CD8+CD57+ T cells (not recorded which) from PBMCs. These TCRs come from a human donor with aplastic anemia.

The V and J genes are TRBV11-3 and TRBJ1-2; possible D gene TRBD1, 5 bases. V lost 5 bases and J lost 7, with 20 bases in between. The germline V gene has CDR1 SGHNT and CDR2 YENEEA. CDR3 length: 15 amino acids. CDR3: CASSPTVGGSSGYTF. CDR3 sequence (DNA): TGTGCCAGCAGCCCCACGGTGGGGGGATCCTCTGGCTACACCTTC.

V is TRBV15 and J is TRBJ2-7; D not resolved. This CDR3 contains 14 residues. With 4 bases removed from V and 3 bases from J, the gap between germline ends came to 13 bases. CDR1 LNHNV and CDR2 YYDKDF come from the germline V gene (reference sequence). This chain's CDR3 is CATSKAEKHYEQYF. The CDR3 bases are TGTGCCACCAGCAAGGCAGAAAAACACTACGAGCAGTACTTC.

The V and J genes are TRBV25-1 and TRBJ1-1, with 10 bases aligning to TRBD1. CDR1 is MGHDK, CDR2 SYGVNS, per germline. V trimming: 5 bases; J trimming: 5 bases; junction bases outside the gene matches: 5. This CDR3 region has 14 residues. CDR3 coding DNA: TGTGCCAGCAGTAAGACAGGGGGCACGACTGAAGCTTTCTTT. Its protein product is CASSKTGGTTEAFF.

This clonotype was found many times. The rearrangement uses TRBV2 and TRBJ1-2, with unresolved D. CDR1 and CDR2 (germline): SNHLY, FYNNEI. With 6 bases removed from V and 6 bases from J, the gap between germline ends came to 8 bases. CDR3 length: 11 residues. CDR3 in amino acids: CASRGLHGYTF. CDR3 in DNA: TGTGCCAGCAGGGGCCTCCATGGCTACACCTTC.

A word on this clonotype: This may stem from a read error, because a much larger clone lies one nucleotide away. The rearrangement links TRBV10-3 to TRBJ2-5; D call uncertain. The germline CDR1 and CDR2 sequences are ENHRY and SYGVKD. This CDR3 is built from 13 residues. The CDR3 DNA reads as TGTGCCAGCAGTTACACGAGGAGAGAGACCCAGTACTTC. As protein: CASSYTRRETQYF.

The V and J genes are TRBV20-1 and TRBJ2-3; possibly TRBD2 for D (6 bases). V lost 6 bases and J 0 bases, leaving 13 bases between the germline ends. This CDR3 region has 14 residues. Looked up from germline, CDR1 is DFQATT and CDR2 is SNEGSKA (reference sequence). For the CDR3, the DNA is TGCAGTGCCAGCAGCGGGCCTAGCACAGATACGCAGTATTTT. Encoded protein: CSASSGPSTDTQYF.

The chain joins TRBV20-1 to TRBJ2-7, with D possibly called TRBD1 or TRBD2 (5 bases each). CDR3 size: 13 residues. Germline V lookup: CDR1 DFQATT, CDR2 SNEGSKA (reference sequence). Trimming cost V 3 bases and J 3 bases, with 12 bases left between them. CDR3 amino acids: CSARGPSGYEQYF. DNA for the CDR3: TGCAGTGCTAGGGGACCGTCGGGCTACGAGCAGTACTTC.

The CDR3 sequence is CAISDYDRINEKLFF. In DNA form, the CDR3 reads TGTGCCATCAGTGACTACGACAGGATTAATGAAAAACTGTTTTTT. V usage is TRBV10-3 and J usage is TRBJ1-4; D might be TRBD1 (6 bases). There are 15 residues in the CDR3. V was pared by 3 bases and J by 4 bases, with 12 bases between. The germline CDR1 and CDR2 sequences are ENHRY and SYGVKD.

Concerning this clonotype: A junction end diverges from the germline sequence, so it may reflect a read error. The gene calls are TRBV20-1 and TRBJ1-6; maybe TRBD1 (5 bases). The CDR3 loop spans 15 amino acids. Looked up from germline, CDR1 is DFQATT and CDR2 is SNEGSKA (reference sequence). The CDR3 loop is CSARDVGVGSSPLHF. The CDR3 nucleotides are TGCAGCGCTAGAGATGTAGGGGTCGGATCATCACCCCTCCACTTT.